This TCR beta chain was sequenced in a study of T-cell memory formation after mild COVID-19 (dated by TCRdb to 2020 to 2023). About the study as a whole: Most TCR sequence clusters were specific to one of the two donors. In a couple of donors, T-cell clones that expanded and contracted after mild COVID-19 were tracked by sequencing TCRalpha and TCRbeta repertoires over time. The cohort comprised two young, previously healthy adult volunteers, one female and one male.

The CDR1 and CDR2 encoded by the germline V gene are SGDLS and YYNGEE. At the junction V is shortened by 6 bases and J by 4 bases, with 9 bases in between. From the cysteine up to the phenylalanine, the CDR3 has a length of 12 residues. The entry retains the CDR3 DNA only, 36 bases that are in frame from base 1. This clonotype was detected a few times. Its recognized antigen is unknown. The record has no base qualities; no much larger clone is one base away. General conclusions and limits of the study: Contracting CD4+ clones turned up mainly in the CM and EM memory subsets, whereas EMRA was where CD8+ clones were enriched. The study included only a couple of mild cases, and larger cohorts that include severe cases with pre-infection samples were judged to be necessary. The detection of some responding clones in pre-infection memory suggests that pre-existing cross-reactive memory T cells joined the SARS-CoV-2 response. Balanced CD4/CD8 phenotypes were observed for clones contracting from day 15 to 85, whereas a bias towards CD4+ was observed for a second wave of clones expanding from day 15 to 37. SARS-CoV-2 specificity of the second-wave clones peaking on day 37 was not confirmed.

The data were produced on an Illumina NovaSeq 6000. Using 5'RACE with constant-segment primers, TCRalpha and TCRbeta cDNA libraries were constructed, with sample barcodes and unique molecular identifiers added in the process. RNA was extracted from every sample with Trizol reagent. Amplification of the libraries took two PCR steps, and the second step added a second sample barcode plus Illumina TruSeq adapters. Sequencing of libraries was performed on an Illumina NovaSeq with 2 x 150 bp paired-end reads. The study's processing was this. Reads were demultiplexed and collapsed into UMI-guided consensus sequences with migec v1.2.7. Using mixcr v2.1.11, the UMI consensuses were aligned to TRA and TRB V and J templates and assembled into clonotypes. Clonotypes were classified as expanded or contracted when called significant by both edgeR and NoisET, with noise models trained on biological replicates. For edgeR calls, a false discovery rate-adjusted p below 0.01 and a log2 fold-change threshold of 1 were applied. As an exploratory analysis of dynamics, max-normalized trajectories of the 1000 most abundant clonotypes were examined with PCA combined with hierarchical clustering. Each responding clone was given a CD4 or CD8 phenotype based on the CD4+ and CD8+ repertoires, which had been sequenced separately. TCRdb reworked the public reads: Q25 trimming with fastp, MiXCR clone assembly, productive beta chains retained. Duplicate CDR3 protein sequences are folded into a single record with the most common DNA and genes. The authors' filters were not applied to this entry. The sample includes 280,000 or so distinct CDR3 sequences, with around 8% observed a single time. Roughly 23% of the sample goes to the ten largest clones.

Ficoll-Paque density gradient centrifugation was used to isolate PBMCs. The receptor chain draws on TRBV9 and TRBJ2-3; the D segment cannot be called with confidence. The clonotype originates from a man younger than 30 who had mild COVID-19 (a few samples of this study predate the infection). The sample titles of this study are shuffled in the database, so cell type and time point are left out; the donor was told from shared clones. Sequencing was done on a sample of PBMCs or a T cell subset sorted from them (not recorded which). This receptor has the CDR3 CASNPGADTQYF. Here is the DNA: TGTGCCAGCAACCCCGGAGCAGATACGCAGTATTTT.